A selection of T cell receptor beta chains follows, all from one sample in a study of blood T cell repertoires in COVID-19. Sequencing was performed with immunoSEQ multiplex PCR; in TCRdb, only in-frame clones are kept and a portion is missing. The table has roughly 160,000 clones, roughly 85% seen once. Sequencing was performed on peripheral blood. The source of these receptors is a woman aged 45-59 years with COVID-19, enrolled during active disease. Each CDR3 is given with its conserved first and last residue. Each record gives: CDR3 DNA, CDR3 protein, CDR3 length, D gene, J gene, clone size, V gene. A D gene is named only where the DNA matches it firmly. The size of a clone is reported for some rows only, either as once, few or many, or as a class for expanded clones.

CDR3nt: TGTGCCAGCAGTGACTCGGCTGGGCTCGAAGCTTTCTTT; CDR3aa: CASSDSAGLEAFF; len: 13; d_gene: NA; j_gene: TRBJ1-1; abundance: few; v_gene: TRBV6-4
CDR3nt: TGTGCCAGCAGCCAGAGTCGGGACAGGGGGAGAGAGCAGTACTTC; CDR3aa: CASSQSRDRGREQYF; len: 15; d_gene: TRBD1; j_gene: TRBJ2-7; abundance: once; v_gene: TRBV11-1
CDR3nt: TGTGCCTGGGACGGACACGGCTACGAGCAGTACTTC; CDR3aa: CAWDGHGYEQYF; len: 12; d_gene: NA; j_gene: TRBJ2-7; abundance: NA; v_gene: TRBV30
CDR3nt: TGTGCCAGTAGTCTCGGACAAACTGAAGCTTTCTTT; CDR3aa: CASSLGQTEAFF; len: 12; d_gene: NA; j_gene: TRBJ1-1; abundance: NA; v_gene: TRBV19
CDR3nt: TGTGCCAGCAGCCAAAACAGCGGGGGCGAGCAGTACTTC; CDR3aa: CASSQNSGGEQYF; len: 13; d_gene: TRBD2; j_gene: TRBJ2-7; abundance: few; v_gene: TRBV7-2
CDR3nt: TGTGCCAGTAGTCCCTGGGCCTCTAATGAAAAACTGTTTTTT; CDR3aa: CASSPWASNEKLFF; len: 14; d_gene: NA; j_gene: TRBJ1-4; abundance: once; v_gene: TRBV19
CDR3nt: TGTGCCATCAGTGAGTACCAGGGCGGCTATGGCTACACCTTC; CDR3aa: CAISEYQGGYGYTF; len: 14; d_gene: NA; j_gene: TRBJ1-2; abundance: NA; v_gene: TRBV10-3
CDR3nt: TGTGCCAGTAGTGCGTCGGGACAGGGAAGGGGTGAAGCTTTCTTT; CDR3aa: CASSASGQGRGEAFF; len: 15; d_gene: TRBD1; j_gene: TRBJ1-1; abundance: NA; v_gene: TRBV19
CDR3nt: TGTGCCATCAGCGGCAACAGGGACCGACTGCCGGGCACTGAAGCTTTCTTT; CDR3aa: CAISGNRDRLPGTEAFF; len: 17; d_gene: NA; j_gene: TRBJ1-1; abundance: few; v_gene: TRBV10-3
CDR3nt: TGTGCCAGCAGCTTAACCGGGGGACTCTCGAACACTGAAGCTTTCTTT; CDR3aa: CASSLTGGLSNTEAFF; len: 16; d_gene: NA; j_gene: TRBJ1-1; abundance: few; v_gene: TRBV7-3
CDR3nt: TGTGCCAGCAGCTTGAAGTCACAGCCACTCGCTAACTATGGCTACACCTTC; CDR3aa: CASSLKSQPLANYGYTF; len: 17; d_gene: NA; j_gene: TRBJ1-2; abundance: NA; v_gene: TRBV5-6
CDR3nt: TGTGCCAGCAGCGTAGAGGACGTAGGGGCCGGGGAGCTGTTTTTT; CDR3aa: CASSVEDVGAGELFF; len: 15; d_gene: NA; j_gene: TRBJ2-2; abundance: NA; v_gene: TRBV9